Listed below are T cell receptor beta chains from one sample, sequenced in a study of metastatic and nonmetastatic thyroid tumors. Using MiXCR, TCRdb re-called clones from the PCR reads. Of tens of thousands of clones listed, roughly 10% are singletons. Source material: blood. All receptors derive from a female donor with papillary thyroid cancer or a benign thyroid nodule (not recorded which). Some clones in this sample may be carry-over from other donors' samples. Each CDR3 is given without its conserved first and last residue. Fields, in order: CDR3 protein, CDR3 length, J gene, V gene.

ASNQGSGEYEQY | 12 | TRBJ2-7 | TRBV4-2
ASSPKTGSGELF | 12 | TRBJ2-2 | TRBV27
ASSTREALNEQF | 12 | TRBJ2-1 | TRBV19
ASSYGTPRNEQY | 12 | TRBJ2-7 | TRBV11-2
ATSREHVEQF | 10 | TRBJ2-1 | TRBV15
ASSEGTGGADTQY | 13 | TRBJ2-3 | TRBV6-1
ASSLARAGGPGELF | 14 | TRBJ2-2 | TRBV7-8
ASSPRLVEEQF | 11 | TRBJ2-1 | TRBV4-1
ASSYSTTMWGGVDTQY | 16 | TRBJ2-3 | TRBV6-5
ASSQPNRDFRHNEQF | 15 | TRBJ2-1 | TRBV4-2
ASSPGATQY | 9 | TRBJ2-7 | TRBV7-2